A selection of T cell receptor beta chains follows, all from one sample in a study of blood T cells in healthy people across ages. TCRdb fed the 5' RACE reads into MiXCR, producing one record per CDR3 protein. Found here are about 1,400,000 distinct CDR3 sequences, approximately 59% of them singletons; the top ten hold roughly 7%. Sequenced: blood. The receptors come from a man between 18 and 35 years old in good health. Each CDR3 is given with its conserved first and last residue. The D gene is left open where the match is weak. Only part of the rows carry a size: once, few, many, or a class if the clone is expanded.

TRBJ2-1	TRBD1	TRBV29-1	-	TGCAGCGACAAACAGGGGGCAGGTAATGAGCAGTTCTTC	CSDKQGAGNEQFF
TRBJ2-5	-	TRBV4-1	-	TGCGCCAGCAGTACCGGAGAGGGGAGAGGGCAGTACTTC	CASSTGEGRGQYF
TRBJ1-2	-	TRBV20-1	-	TGCAGTGCTAGAAACAGGGAGGACTATGGCTACACCTTC	CSARNREDYGYTF
TRBJ1-1	-	TRBV28	-	TGTGCCAGCGGGACCGGAAAGGACGGAATGAACACTGAAGCTTTCTTT	CASGTGKDGMNTEAFF
TRBJ1-5	-	TRBV6-1	many	TGTGCCAGCAGTGATAATGCAGGGAGCAATCAGCCCCAGCATTTT	CASSDNAGSNQPQHF
TRBJ2-3	TRBD2	TRBV4-2	-	TGTGCCAGCAGCCAAGTTTCCGTTCTAGCGGTTCACACAGATACGCAGTATTTT	CASSQVSVLAVHTDTQYF
TRBJ2-5	-	TRBV15	few	TGTGCCACCAGCAGAGGCCCCCCCGGGACCGAGGGGGAGACCCAGTACTTC	CATSRGPPGTEGETQYF
TRBJ2-7	-	TRBV4-1	many	TGTGCCAGCAGCCAAGTCGCAAGCTACGAGCAGTACTTC	CASSQVASYEQYF
TRBJ1-2	-	TRBV27	-	TGTGCCAGCAGCACAGGGTCGAGTGGCTACACCTTC	CASSTGSSGYTF
TRBJ2-1	TRBD2	TRBV12-3/TRBV12-4	-	TGTGCCAGCGGAGGGAGCGGGACCTACAATGAGCAGTTCTTC	CASGGSGTYNEQFF
TRBJ2-7	-	TRBV25-1	-	TGTGCCAGCAGTGACGGTGCAGGAGCCGCCTACGAGCAGTACTTC	CASSDGAGAAYEQYF
TRBJ2-7	TRBD2	TRBV20-1	few	TGCAGTGCTAGATATTTGGCGGGAGCGGGGTACGAGCAGTACTTC	CSARYLAGAGYEQYF
TRBJ2-7	-	TRBV6-5	-	TGTGCCAGCAGTCCCAGTCCGGGACAACGCTACGAGCAGTACTTC	CASSPSPGQRYEQYF
TRBJ2-7	-	TRBV27	-	TGTGCCAGCAAAAACCTACGGGGGTCCTACGAGCAGTACTTC	CASKNLRGSYEQYF
TRBJ1-5	-	TRBV7-9	-	TGTGCCAACAGCTTAGATGTCCCTCGAGGCAATCAGCCCCAGCATTTT	CANSLDVPRGNQPQHF
TRBJ2-1	-	TRBV3-1	-	TGTGCCAGCAGCCACTTCAGTGAGCAGTTCTTC	CASSHFSEQFF
TRBJ1-2	-	TRBV29-1	few	TGCAGCGTTGAAGAGCCGACAGTAAACTATGGCTACACCTTC	CSVEEPTVNYGYTF
TRBJ2-3	-	TRBV29-1	-	TGCAGCGTTTTCAAGTCTGCAGATACGCAGTATTTT	CSVFKSADTQYF
TRBJ1-5	TRBD1	TRBV24-1	-	TGTGCCACCAGTGATCCGGGACAGGGTCCCCAGCCCCAGCATTTT	CATSDPGQGPQPQHF
TRBJ1-1	-	TRBV5-1	-	TGCGCCAGCAGCTTGGACCGGGGGGCGCGGACTGAAGCTTTCTTT	CASSLDRGARTEAFF
TRBJ2-1	TRBD2	TRBV29-1	-	TGCAGCACTAGCGGTTCTTACAATGAGCAGTTCTTC	CSTSGSYNEQFF
TRBJ2-3	-	TRBV5-1	many	TGCGCCAGCAGCTTGGGCCAGGGAGTCACAGATACGCAGTATTTT	CASSLGQGVTDTQYF
TRBJ2-3	-	TRBV12-3/TRBV12-4	few	TGTGCCAGCAGTCCCCTCTGGGGGGCCACCACAGATACGCAGTATTTT	CASSPLWGATTDTQYF
TRBJ2-7	-	TRBV28	few	TGTGCCAGCAGTTTTGGTGGGGCAGCCTACGAGCAGTACTTC	CASSFGGAAYEQYF
TRBJ2-7	TRBD2	TRBV5-4	-	TGTGCCAGCAGACCTGGGACTAGCGACTATAGCTCCTACGAGCAGTACTTC	CASRPGTSDYSSYEQYF
TRBJ1-1	TRBD1	TRBV5-1	few	TGCGCCAGCAAGCCAGATCGACAGGGTCGAATCACTGAAGCTTTCTTT	CASKPDRQGRITEAFF
TRBJ2-1	TRBD2	TRBV5-5	-	TGTGCCAGCAGCTGGGGACTAGCGGGAGGGCCGAGCAATGAGCAGTTCTTC	CASSWGLAGGPSNEQFF
TRBJ1-4	-	TRBV12-3/TRBV12-4	-	TGTGCCAGCAGTTTTACCCCAGGGCACGAAAAACTGTTTTTT	CASSFTPGHEKLFF